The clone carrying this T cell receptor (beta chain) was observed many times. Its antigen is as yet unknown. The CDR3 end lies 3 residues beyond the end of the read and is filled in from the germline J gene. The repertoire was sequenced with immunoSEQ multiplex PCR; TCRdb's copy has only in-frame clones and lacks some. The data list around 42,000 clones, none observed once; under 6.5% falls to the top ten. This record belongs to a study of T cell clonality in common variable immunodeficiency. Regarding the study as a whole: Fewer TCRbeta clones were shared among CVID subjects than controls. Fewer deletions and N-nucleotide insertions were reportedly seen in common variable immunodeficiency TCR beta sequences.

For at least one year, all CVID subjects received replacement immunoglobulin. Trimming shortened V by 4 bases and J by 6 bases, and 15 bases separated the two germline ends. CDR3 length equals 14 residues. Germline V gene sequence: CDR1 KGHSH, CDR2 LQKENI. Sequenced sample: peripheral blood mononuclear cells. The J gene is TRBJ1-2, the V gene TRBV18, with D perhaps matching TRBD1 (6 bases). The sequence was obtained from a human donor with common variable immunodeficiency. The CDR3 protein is CASSLWTAWHGYTF. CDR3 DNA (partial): TGTGCCAGCTCACTTTGGACAGCATGGCATGGC.